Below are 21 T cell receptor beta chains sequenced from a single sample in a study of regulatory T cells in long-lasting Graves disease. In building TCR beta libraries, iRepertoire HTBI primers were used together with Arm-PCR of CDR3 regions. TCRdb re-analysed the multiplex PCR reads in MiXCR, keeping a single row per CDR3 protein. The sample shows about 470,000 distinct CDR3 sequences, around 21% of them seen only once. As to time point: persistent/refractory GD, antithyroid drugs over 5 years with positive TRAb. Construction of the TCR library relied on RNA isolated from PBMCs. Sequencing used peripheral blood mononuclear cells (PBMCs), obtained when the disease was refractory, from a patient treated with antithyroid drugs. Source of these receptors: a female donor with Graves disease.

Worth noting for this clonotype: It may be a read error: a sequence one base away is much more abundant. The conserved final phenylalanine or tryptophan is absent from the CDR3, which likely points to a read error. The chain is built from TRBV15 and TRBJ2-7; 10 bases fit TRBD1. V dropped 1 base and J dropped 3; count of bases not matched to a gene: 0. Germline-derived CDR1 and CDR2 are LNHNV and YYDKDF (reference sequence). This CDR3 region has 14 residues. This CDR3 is CATSRGTGGYEQYL. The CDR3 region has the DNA TGTGCCACCAGCAGAGGGACAGGGGGCTACGAGCAGTACCTC.

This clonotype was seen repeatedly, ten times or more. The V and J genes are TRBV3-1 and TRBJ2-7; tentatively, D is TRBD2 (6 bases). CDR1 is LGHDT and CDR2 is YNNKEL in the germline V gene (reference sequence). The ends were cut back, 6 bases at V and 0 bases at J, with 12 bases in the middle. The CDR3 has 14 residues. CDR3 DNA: TGTGCCAGCAGTGACGGGACTTACTCCTACGAGCAGTACTTC. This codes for CASSDGTYSYEQYF.

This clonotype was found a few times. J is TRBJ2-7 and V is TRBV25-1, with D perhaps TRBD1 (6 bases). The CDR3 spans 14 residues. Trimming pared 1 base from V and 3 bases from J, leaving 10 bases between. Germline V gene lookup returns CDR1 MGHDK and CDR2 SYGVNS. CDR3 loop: CASSEWGRGYEQYF. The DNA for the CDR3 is TGTGCCAGCAGTGAATGGGGCAGGGGCTACGAGCAGTACTTC.

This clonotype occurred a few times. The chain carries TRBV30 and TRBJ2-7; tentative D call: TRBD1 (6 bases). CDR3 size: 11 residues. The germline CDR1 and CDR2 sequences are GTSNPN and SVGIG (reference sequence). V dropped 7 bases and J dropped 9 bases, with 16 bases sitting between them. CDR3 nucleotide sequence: TGTGCCTTCGGGCCACAGGGCGCGCAGTACTTC. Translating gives CAFGPQGAQYF.

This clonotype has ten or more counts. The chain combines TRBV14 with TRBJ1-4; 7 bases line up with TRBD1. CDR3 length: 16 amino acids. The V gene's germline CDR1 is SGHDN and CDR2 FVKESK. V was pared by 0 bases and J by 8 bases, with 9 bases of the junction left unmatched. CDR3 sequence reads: CASSQDLRAGGEKLFF. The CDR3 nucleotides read TGTGCCAGCAGCCAAGACCTTCGGGCAGGGGGGGAAAAACTGTTTTTT.

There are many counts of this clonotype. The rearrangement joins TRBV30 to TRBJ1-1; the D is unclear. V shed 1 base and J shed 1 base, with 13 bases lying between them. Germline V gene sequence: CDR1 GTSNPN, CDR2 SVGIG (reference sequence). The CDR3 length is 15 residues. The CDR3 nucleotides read TGTGCCTGGAGTGACCCCGGGCGACCGAACACTGAAGCTTTCTTT. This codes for CAWSDPGRPNTEAFF. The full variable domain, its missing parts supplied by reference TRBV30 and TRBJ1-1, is SQTIHQWPATLVQPVGSPLSLECTVEGTSNPNLYWYRQAAGRGLQLLFYSVGIGQISSEVPQNLSASRPQDRQFILSSKKLLLSDSGFYLCAWSDPGRPNTEAFFGQGTRLTVV.

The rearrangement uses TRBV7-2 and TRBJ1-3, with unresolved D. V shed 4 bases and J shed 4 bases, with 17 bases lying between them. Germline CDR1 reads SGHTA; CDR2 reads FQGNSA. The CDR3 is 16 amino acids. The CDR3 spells CASSSARGVRGNTIYF. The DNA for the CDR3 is TGTGCCAGCAGCTCAGCAAGAGGCGTTCGCGGAAACACCATATATTTT. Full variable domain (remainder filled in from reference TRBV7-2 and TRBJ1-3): GAGVSQSPSNKVTEKGKDVELRCDPISGHTALYWYRQSLGQGLEFLIYFQGNSAPDKSGLPSDRFSAERTGGSVSTLTIQRTQQEDSAVYLCASSSARGVRGNTIYFGEGSWLTVV.

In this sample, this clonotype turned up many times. Written as DNA, the CDR3 is TGTGCCTGGAAGGGGATAGGAAAAGGGGGCGGTTACGAGCAGTACTTC. Translated, it gives CAWKGIGKGGGYEQYF. The genes are TRBV30 and TRBJ2-7, with 7 nucleotides matching TRBD1. Germline V gene data show CDR1 as GTSNPN and CDR2 as SVGIG (reference sequence). Trimming took 4 bases from V and 4 from J; bases not matched to a gene: 16. This CDR3 spans 16 amino acids. Full variable domain (outside the CDR3, taken from reference TRBV30 and TRBJ2-7): SQTIHQWPATLVQPVGSPLSLECTVEGTSNPNLYWYRQAAGRGLQLLFYSVGIGQISSEVPQNLSASRPQDRQFILSSKKLLLSDSGFYLCAWKGIGKGGGYEQYFGPGTRLTVT.

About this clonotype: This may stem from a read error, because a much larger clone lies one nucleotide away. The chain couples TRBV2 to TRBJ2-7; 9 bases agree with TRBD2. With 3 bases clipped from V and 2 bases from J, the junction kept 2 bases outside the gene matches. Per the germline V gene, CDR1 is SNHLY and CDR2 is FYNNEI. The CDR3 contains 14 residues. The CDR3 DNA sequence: TGTGCCAGCAGTGATGTAGCGGGAGCCTACGAGCAGTACTTC. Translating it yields CASSDVAGAYEQYF. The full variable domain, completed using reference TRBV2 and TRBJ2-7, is EPEVTQTPSHQVTQMGQEVILRCVPISNHLYFYWYRQILGQKVEFLVSFYNNEISEKSEIFDDQFSVERPDGSNFTLKIRSTKLEDSAMYFCASSDVAGAYEQYFGPGTRLTVT.

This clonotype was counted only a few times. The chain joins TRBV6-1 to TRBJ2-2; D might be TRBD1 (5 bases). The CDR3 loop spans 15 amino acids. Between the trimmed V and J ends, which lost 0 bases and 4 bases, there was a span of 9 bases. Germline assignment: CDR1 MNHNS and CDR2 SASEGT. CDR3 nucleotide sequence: TGTGCCAGCAGTGAAGCGGCAGGGTTCACCGGGGAGCTGTTTTTT. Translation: CASSEAAGFTGELFF.

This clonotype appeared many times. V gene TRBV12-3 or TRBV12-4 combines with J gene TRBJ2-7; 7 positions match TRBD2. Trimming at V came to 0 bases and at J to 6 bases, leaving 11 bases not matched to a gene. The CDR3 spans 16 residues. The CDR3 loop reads CASSLAGRGGSPEQYF. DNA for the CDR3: TGTGCCAGCAGTTTAGCAGGGAGGGGCGGGAGCCCCGAGCAGTACTTC.

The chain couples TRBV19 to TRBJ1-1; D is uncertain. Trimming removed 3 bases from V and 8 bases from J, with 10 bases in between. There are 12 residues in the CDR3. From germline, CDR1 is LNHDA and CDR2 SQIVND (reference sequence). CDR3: CASSMILSEAFF. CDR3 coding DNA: TGTGCCAGTAGTATGATACTATCAGAAGCTTTCTTT. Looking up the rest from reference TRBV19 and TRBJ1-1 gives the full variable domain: DGGITQSPKYLFRKEGQNVTLSCEQNLNHDAMYWYRQDPGQGLRLIYYSQIVNDFQKGDIAEGYSVSREKKESFPLTVTSAQKNPTAFYLCASSMILSEAFFGQGTRLTVV.

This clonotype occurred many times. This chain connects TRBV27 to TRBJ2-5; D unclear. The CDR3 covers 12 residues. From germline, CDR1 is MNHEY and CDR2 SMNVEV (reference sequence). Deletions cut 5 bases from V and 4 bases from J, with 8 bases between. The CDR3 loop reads CASSHGRETQYF. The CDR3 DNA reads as TGTGCCAGCAGTCACGGTCGAGAGACCCAGTACTTC.

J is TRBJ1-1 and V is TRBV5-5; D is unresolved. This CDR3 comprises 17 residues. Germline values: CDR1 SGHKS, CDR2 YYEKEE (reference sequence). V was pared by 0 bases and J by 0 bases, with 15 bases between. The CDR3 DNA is TGTGCCAGCAGCTTGGAGGCGCAGATTAACATGAACACTGAAGCTTTCTTT. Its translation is CASSLEAQINMNTEAFF.

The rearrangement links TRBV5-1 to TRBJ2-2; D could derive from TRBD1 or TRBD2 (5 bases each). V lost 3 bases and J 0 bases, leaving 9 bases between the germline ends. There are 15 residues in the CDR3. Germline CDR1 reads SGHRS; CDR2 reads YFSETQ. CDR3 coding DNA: TGCGCCAGCAGCTCCGGGGCGGCGAACACCGGGGAGCTGTTTTTT. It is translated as CASSSGAANTGELFF.

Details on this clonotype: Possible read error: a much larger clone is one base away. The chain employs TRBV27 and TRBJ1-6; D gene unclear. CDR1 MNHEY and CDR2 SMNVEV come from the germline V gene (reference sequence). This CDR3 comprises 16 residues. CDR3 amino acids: CAGSSTVDSYNSPLHF. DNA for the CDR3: TGTGCCGGCAGTTCCACCGTTGACTCCTATAATTCACCCCTCCACTTT.

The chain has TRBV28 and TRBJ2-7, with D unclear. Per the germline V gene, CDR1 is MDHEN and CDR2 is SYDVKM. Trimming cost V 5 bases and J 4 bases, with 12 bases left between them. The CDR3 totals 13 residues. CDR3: CASSGSRSYEQYF. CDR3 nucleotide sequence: TGTGCCAGCAGTGGTAGTAGGTCTTACGAGCAGTACTTC.

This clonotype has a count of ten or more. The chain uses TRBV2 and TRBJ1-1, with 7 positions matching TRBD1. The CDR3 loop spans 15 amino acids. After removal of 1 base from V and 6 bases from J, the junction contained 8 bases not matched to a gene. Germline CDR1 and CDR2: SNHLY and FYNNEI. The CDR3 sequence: CASSEGGGKVSEAFF. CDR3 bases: TGTGCCAGCAGTGAAGGAGGGGGCAAAGTTTCTGAAGCTTTCTTT. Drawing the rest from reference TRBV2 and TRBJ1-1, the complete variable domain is EPEVTQTPSHQVTQMGQEVILRCVPISNHLYFYWYRQILGQKVEFLVSFYNNEISEKSEIFDDQFSVERPDGSNFTLKIRSTKLEDSAMYFCASSEGGGKVSEAFFGQGTRLTVV.

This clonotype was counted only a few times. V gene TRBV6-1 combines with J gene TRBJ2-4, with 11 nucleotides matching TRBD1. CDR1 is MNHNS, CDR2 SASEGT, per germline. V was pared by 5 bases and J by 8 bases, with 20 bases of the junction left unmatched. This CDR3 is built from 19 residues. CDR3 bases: TGTGCCAGCAGTCTCAATATCCACACGATTCGGACAGGGGGCTACATTCAGTACTTC. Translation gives CASSLNIHTIRTGGYIQYF.

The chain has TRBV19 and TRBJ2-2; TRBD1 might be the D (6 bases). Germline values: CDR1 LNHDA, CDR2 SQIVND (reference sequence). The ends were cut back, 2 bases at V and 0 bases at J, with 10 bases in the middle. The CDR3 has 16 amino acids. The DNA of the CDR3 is TGTGCCAGTAGTATAAGGGACAACCCGAACACCGGGGAGCTGTTTTTT. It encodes CASSIRDNPNTGELFF.

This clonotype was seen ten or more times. The CDR3 DNA reads TGTGCCAGCAGCCAAGATGGGAGACAGCGCTACGAGCAGTACTTC. Its translation is CASSQDGRQRYEQYF. The chain employs TRBV14 and TRBJ2-7; the D gene could be TRBD1 or TRBD2 (5 bases each). Germline V gene lookup returns CDR1 SGHDN and CDR2 FVKESK. The CDR3 sequence is 15 residues long. V was pared by 0 bases and J by 3 bases, with 12 bases between.